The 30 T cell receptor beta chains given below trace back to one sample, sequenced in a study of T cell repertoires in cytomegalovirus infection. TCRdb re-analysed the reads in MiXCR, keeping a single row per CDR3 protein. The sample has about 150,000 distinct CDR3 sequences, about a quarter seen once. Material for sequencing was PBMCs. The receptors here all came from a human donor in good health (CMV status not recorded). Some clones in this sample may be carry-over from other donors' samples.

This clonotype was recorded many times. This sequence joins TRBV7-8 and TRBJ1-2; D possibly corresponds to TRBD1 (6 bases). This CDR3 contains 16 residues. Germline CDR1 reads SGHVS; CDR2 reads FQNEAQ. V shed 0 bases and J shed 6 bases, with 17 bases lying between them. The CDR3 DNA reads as TGTGCCAGCAGCTTAGCGCAGAGAACAGGGAAAGATGGCTACACCTTC. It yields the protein CASSLAQRTGKDGYTF.

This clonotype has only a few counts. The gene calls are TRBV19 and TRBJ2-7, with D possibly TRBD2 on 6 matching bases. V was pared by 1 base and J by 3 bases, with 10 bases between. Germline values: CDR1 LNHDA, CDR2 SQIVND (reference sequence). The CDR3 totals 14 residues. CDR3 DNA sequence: TGTGCCAGTAGTATAGGGACTACGATCTACGAGCAGTACTTC. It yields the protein CASSIGTTIYEQYF.

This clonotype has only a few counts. The CDR3 bases are TGTGCCACCAGCAGAGATCTTCTGACGGGACTTACGTCCTACGAGCAGTACTTC. This codes for CATSRDLLTGLTSYEQYF. The genes are TRBV15 and TRBJ2-7; possibly TRBD2 for D (6 bases). Trimming took 0 bases from V and 1 from J, leaving 19 bases between them. Germline V CDR1 and CDR2: LNHNV, YYDKDF (reference sequence). CDR3 length: 18 residues.

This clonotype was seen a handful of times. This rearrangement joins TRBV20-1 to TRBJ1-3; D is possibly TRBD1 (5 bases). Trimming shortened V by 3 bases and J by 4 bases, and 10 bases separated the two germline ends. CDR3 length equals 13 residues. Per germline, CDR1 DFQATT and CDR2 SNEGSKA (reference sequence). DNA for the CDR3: TGCAGTGCTAGGGACATGCCCGGAAACACCATATATTTT. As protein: CSARDMPGNTIYF.

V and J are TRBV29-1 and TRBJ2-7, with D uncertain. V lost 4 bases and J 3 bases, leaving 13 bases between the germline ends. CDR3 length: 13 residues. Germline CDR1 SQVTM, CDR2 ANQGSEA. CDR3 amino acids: CSVGIGSDYEQYF. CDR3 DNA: TGCAGCGTTGGTATCGGTTCCGACTACGAGCAGTACTTC.

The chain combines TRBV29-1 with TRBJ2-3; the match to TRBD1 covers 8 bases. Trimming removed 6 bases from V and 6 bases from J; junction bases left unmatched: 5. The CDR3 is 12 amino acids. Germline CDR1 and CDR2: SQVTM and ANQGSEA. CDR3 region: CSVRTGRDTQYF. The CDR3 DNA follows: TGCAGCGTAAGGACAGGGCGGGATACGCAGTATTTT.

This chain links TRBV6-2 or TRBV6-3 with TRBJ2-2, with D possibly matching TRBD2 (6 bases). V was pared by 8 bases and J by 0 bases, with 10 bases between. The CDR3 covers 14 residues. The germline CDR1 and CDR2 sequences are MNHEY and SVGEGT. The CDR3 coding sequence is TGTGCCAGCCGGGAGACTCCGAACACCGGGGAGCTGTTTTTT. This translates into CASRETPNTGELFF.

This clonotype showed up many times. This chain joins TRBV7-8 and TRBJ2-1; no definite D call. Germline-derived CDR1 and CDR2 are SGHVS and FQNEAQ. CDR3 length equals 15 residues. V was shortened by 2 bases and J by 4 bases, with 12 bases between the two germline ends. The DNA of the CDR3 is TGTGCCAGCAGCTTATTTCCTCACATTTACAATGAGCAGTTCTTC. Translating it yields CASSLFPHIYNEQFF.

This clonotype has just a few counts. The CDR3 nucleotides read TGTGCCAGCAGCTTGGGACAGGGTCTCTCTGGAAACACCATATATTTT. Translating it yields CASSLGQGLSGNTIYF. V usage is TRBV7-6 and J usage is TRBJ1-3; 9 nucleotides match TRBD1. Germline V gene lookup returns CDR1 SGHVS and CDR2 FNYEAQ. V was clipped by 3 bases and J by 0 bases; unmatched bases: 3. CDR3 size: 16 residues.

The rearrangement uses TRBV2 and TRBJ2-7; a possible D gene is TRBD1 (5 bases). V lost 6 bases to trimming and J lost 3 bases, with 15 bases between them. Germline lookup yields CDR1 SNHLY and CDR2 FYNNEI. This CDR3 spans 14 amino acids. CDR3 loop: CASSPPPGIYEQYF. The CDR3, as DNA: TGTGCCAGCAGCCCTCCCCCAGGGATCTACGAGCAGTACTTC.

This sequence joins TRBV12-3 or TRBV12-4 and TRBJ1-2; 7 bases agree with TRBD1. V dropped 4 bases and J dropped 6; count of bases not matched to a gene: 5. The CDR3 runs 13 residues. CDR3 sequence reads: CASSSDRVHGYTF. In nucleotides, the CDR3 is TGTGCCAGCAGTTCCGACAGGGTTCATGGCTACACCTTC.

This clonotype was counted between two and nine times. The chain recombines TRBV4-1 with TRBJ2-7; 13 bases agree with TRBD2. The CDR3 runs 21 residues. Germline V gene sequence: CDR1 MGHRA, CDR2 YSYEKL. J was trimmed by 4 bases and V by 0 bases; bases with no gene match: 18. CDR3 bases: TGCGCCAGCAGCCAAGAAGGTGGACTAGCGGGAGTCCCGCATAGGGAATACGAGCAGTACTTC. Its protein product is CASSQEGGLAGVPHREYEQYF.

CDR3 coding DNA: TGCGCCAGCAGCTCATTTAGGGGGGAGACCCAGTACTTC. Protein sequence: CASSSFRGETQYF. The chain joins TRBV4-1 to TRBJ2-5, with D perhaps matching TRBD1 (6 bases). Germline CDR1 reads MGHRA; CDR2 reads YSYEKL. Trimming pared 5 bases from V and 5 bases from J, leaving 12 bases between. This CDR3 comprises 13 residues.

The DNA for the CDR3 is TGTGCCAGCAGCTTGGGCACCACAAACACTGAAGCTTTCTTT. Its translation is CASSLGTTNTEAFF. The chain has TRBV28 and TRBJ1-1, with D unresolved. The germline V and J ends were trimmed by 6 bases and 2 bases, with 13 bases remaining between them. The CDR3 runs 14 residues. CDR1 is MDHEN, CDR2 SYDVKM, per germline.

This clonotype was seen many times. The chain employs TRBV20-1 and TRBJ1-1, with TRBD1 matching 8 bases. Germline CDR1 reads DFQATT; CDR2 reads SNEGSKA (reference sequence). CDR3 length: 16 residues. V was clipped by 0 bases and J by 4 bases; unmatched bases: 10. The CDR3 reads CSARDSDRVDITEAFF. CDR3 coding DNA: TGCAGTGCTAGAGATTCGGACAGGGTTGATATCACTGAAGCTTTCTTT.

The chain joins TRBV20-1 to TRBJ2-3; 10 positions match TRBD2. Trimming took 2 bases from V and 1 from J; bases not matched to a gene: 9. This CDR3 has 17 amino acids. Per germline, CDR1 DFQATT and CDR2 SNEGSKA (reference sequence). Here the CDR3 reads CSARNPSGSPRTDTQYF. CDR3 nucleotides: TGCAGTGCTAGAAACCCTAGCGGGAGTCCCCGCACAGATACGCAGTATTTT.

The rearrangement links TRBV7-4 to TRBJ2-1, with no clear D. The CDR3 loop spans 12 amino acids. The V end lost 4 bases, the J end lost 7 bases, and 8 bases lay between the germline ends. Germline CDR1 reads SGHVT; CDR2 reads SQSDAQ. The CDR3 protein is CASSYDGNEQFF. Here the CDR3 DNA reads TGTGCCAGCAGCTACGATGGAAATGAGCAGTTCTTC.

CDR3 loop: CASSKTIAGPTDTQYF. DNA of the CDR3: TGCGCCAGCAGCAAGACTATAGCGGGCCCCACAGATACGCAGTATTTT. The gene calls are TRBV4-1 and TRBJ2-3; 7 nucleotides align to TRBD2. The germline gives CDR1 MGHRA, CDR2 YSYEKL. This CDR3 has 16 residues. J was trimmed by 2 bases and V by 5 bases; bases with no gene match: 10.

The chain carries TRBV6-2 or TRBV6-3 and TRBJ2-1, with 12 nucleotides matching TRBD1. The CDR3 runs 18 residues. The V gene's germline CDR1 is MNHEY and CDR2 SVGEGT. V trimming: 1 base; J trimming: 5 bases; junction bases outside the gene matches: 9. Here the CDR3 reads CASSYWGSGQGANNEQFF. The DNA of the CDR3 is TGTGCCAGCAGTTACTGGGGATCGGGACAGGGGGCCAACAATGAGCAGTTCTTC.

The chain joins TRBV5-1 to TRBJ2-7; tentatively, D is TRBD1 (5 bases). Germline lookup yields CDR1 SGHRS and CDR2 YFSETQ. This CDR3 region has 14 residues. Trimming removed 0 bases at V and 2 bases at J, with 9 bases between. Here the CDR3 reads CASSLEQVPYEQYF. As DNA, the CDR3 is TGCGCCAGCAGCTTGGAACAGGTTCCCTACGAGCAGTACTTC.

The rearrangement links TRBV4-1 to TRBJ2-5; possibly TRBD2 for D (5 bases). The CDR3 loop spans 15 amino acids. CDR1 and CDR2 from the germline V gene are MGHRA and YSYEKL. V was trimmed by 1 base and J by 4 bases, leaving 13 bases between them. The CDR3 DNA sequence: TGCGCCAGCAGCCAAGTGGGCGGGCCTACAGAGACCCAGTACTTC. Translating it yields CASSQVGGPTETQYF.

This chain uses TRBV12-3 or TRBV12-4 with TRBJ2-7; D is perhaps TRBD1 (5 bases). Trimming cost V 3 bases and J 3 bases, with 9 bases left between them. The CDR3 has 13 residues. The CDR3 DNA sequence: TGTGCCAGCAGTTTGTTGCAGGGCTACGAGCAGTACTTC. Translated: CASSLLQGYEQYF.

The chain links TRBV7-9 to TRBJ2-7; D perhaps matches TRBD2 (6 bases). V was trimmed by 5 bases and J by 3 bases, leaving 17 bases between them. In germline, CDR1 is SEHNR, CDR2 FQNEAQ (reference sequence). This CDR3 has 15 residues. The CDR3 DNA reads TGTGCCAGCAGCCTCCGCGGGGAGTTCAGCTACGAGCAGTACTTC. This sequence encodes CASSLRGEFSYEQYF.

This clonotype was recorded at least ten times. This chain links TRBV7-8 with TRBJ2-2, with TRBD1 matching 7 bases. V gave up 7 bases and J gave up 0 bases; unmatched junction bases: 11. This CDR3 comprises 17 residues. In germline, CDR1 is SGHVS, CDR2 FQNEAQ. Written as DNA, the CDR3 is TGTGCCAGCACCCCAACCCCGGACAGGACGAACACCGGGGAGCTGTTTTTT. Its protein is CASTPTPDRTNTGELFF.

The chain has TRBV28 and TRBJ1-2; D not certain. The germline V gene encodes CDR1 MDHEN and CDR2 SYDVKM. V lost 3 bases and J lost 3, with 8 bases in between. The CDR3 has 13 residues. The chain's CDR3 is CASSFETHYGYTF. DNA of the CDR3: TGTGCCAGCAGTTTCGAGACACACTATGGCTACACCTTC.

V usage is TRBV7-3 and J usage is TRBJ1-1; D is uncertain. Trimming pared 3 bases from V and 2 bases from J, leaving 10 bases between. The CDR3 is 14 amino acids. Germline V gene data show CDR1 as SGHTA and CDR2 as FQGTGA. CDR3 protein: CASSLHTVNTEAFF. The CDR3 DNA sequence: TGTGCCAGCAGCTTGCACACAGTAAACACTGAAGCTTTCTTT.

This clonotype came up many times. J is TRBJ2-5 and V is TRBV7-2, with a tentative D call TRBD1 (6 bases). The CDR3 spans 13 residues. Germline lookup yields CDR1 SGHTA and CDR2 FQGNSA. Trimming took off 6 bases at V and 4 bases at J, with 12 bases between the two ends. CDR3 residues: CASRPVQGETQYF. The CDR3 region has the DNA TGTGCCAGCAGGCCGGTACAGGGAGAGACCCAGTACTTC.

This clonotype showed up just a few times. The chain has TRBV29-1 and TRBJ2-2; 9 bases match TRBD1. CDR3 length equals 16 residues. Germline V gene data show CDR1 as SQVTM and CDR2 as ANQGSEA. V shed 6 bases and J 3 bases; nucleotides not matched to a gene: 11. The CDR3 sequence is CSVKQRTGEDTGELFF. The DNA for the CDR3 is TGCAGCGTCAAGCAGAGGACAGGGGAGGACACCGGGGAGCTGTTTTTT.

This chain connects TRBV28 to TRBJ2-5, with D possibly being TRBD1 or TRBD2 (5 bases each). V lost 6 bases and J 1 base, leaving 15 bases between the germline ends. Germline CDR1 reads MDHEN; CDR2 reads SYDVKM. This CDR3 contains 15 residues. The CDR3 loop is CASSYRGALQETQYF. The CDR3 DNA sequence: TGTGCCAGCAGCTATCGAGGGGCCCTCCAAGAGACCCAGTACTTC.

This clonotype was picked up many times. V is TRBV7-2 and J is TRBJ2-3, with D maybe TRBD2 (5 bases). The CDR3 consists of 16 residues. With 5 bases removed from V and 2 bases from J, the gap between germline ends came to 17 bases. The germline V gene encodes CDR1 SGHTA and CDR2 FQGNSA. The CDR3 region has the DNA TGTGCCAGCAGCCCGAGGGTGGTAGCGTCCACAGATACGCAGTATTTT. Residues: CASSPRVVASTDTQYF.